This paragraph covers one T cell receptor (beta chain) sequence. Its antigen is unknown. The sample contains more than one DNA sequence encoding this CDR3. The sample comes from a study of Ad26.COV2.S vaccination and SARS-CoV-2 variants. Study-wide context: Intramuscular Ad26.COV2.S doses were given once or twice, 56 days apart. The study's findings and limits: Placebo and vaccine recipients had non-spike TCR breadth that was similar.

The treatment denotes: about 20 received Ad26.COV2.S at low or high dose, single or two shots; roughly 5 received placebo; per-sample allocation not given. Specimens were obtained on day 63 following the first vaccine or placebo injection. The method was immunoSEQ multiplex PCR; TCRdb's version includes in-frame clones alone and lacks a portion of them. This table has more than 300,000 clones, approximately 86% appearing once. The sequenced sample was peripheral blood, obtained in a trial of Ad26.COV2.S vaccine versus placebo. This TCR came from a person aged 18-65 years who received the Ad26.COV2.S COVID-19 vaccine or a placebo.

CDR3 DNA: TGTGCCAGCAGCTTAGACAGGGGCCAAGAGACCCAGTACTTC. Encoded protein: CASSLDRGQETQYF. The chain uses TRBV7-2 and TRBJ2-5, with TRBD1 matching over 7 bases. V was pared by 1 base and J by 1 base, with 0 bases of the junction left unmatched. Germline V gene data show CDR1 as SGHTA and CDR2 as FQGNSA. The CDR3 is 14 residues long.